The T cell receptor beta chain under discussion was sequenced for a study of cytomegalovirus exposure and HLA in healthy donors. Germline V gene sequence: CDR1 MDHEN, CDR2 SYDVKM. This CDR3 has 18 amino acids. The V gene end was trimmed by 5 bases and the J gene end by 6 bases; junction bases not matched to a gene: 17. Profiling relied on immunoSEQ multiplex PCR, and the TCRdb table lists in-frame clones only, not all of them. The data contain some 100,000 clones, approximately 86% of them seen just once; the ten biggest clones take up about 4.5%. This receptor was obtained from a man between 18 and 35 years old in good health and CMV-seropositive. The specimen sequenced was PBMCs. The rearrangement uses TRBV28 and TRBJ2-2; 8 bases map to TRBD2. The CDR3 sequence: CASSLTYGVAGSSGELFF. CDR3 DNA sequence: TGTGCCAGCAGTCTAACGTACGGGGTAGCGGGGTCCTCCGGGGAGCTGTTTTTT.